One and the same sample provided the 26 T cell receptor beta chains below, sequenced in a study of blood T cell repertoires in COVID-19. The table came from immunoSEQ multiplex PCR; TCRdb's copy has only in-frame clones and leaves some out. The sample includes 350,000 to 450,000 clones, 91% of them seen just once. Sample: PBMCs or T cells enriched from blood (not recorded which). These receptors were collected from a woman in her 40s who had been exposed to COVID-19.

CDR3 DNA: TGCAGCGTTGAACGGTCGCACTACTACGAGCAGTACTTC. Protein product: CSVERSHYYEQYF. This chain joins TRBV29-1 and TRBJ2-7; D unclear. This CDR3 contains 13 residues. CDR1 and CDR2 (germline): SQVTM, ANQGSEA. V lost 2 bases to trimming and J lost 3 bases, with 11 bases between them.

The rearrangement links TRBV3-1 (or the pseudogene TRBV3-2) to TRBJ1-2; 8 bases are shared with TRBD1. The CDR3 has 14 residues. The germline V gene has CDR1 LGHDT and CDR2 YNNKEL (reference sequence). With V trimmed by 6 bases and J by 0 bases, 3 bases remained unmatched. In nucleotides, the CDR3 is TGTGCCAGCAGGGACAGGGCTACTAACTATGGCTACACCTTC. Encoded protein: CASRDRATNYGYTF.

This chain uses TRBV23-1 with TRBJ1-2; 8 bases line up with TRBD1. TRBV23-1 is identified as an open reading frame with a role that is uncertain. V lost 2 bases to trimming and J lost 0 bases; unmatched junction nucleotides: 8. This CDR3 has 17 residues. CDR3 residues: CASSQPDRGKANYGYTF. CDR3 bases: TGCGCCAGCAGTCAACCAGACAGGGGAAAGGCTAACTATGGCTACACCTTC.

The chain recombines TRBV9 with TRBJ1-1; D is possibly TRBD1 (6 bases). This CDR3 is built from 14 residues. Between the trimmed V and J ends, which lost 0 bases and 4 bases, there was a span of 10 bases. Germline assignment: CDR1 SGDLS and CDR2 YYNGEE. The CDR3 DNA sequence: TGTGCCAGCAGCGTAGTAGCAGGGGTCACTGAAGCTTTCTTT. It codes for CASSVVAGVTEAFF.

The V call is TRBV6-6, the J call TRBJ1-6, with 9 nucleotides matching TRBD1. The length of the CDR3 is 14 residues. In germline, CDR1 is MNHNY, CDR2 SVGAGI (reference sequence). J was trimmed by 7 bases and V by 6 bases; bases with no gene match: 4. CDR3: CASSRDRANSPLHF. The CDR3 bases are TGTGCCAGCAGCCGGGACAGGGCCAATTCACCCCTCCACTTT.

This sequence joins TRBV30 and TRBJ1-5; 9 bases agree with TRBD1. The CDR3 extends over 16 amino acids. From germline, CDR1 is GTSNPN and CDR2 SVGIG (reference sequence). V lost 5 bases to trimming and J lost 0 bases; unmatched junction nucleotides: 8. The CDR3 nucleotides are TGTGCCTGGGGTTCTACAGGGGGCTTTAGCAATCAGCCCCAGCATTTT. Amino acids: CAWGSTGGFSNQPQHF.

This rearrangement joins TRBV12-3 or TRBV12-4 to TRBJ1-3, with D unresolved. V shed 3 bases and J shed 4 bases, with 7 bases lying between them. The CDR3 consists of 13 residues. CDR3 sequence reads: CASSFPRGNTIYF. For the CDR3, the DNA is TGTGCCAGCAGTTTTCCCAGAGGAAACACCATATATTTT.

The gene calls are TRBV5-1 and TRBJ2-1; TRBD2 matches at 9 bases. Germline V lookup: CDR1 SGHRS, CDR2 YFSETQ. V shed 4 bases, J shed 8 bases, and the junction held 13 bases outside the gene matches. The length of the CDR3 is 16 residues. The CDR3 region has the DNA TGCGCCAGCAGCCCCTCTGGGGGCGGGAGGGGTTATGAGCAGTTCTTC. This gives the protein CASSPSGGGRGYEQFF.

J is TRBJ2-1 and V is TRBV18; 12 nucleotides agree with TRBD2. Germline-derived CDR1 and CDR2 are KGHSH and LQKENI. V dropped 6 bases and J dropped 9; count of bases not matched to a gene: 12. The CDR3 covers 16 residues. The CDR3: CASSPGLAGGPVEQFF. CDR3 nucleotide sequence: TGTGCCAGCTCGCCAGGGCTAGCGGGAGGGCCGGTTGAGCAGTTCTTC. Filled out from reference TRBV18 and TRBJ2-1, the complete variable domain reads NAGVMQNPRHLVRRRGQEARLRCSPMKGHSHVYWYRQLPEEGLKFMVYLQKENIIDESGMPKERFSAEFPKEGPSILRIQQVVRGDSAAYFCASSPGLAGGPVEQFFGPGTRLTVL.

This clone was seen a handful of times. This sequence joins TRBV6-1 and TRBJ1-1; no clear D. Per the germline V gene, CDR1 is MNHNS and CDR2 is SASEGT. The CDR3 contains 19 residues. The V gene lost 1 base and the J gene lost 6 bases, with 27 bases spanning the gap. CDR3 in DNA: TGTGCCAGCAGTGAAGTTGGCGGCCTCATCCCTTCCCCTCGCGCTGAAGCTTTCTTT. Protein product: CASSEVGGLIPSPRAEAFF.

This clone was recorded only once. CDR3 DNA: TGTGCCAGCAGCCGAGACGAGCGGGGCGAGCAGTACTTC. The encoded protein is CASSRDERGEQYF. The rearrangement uses TRBV5-4 and TRBJ2-7; 7 bases align to TRBD2. V lost 4 bases to trimming and J lost 6 bases; unmatched junction nucleotides: 7. The CDR3 is 13 residues long. Germline V gene lookup returns CDR1 SGHNT and CDR2 YYREEE (reference sequence).

V usage is TRBV10-1 and J usage is TRBJ1-3, with no clear D. Germline CDR1 reads WNHNN; CDR2 reads SYGVQD (reference sequence). There are 13 residues in the CDR3. Trimming pared 4 bases from V and 2 bases from J, leaving 6 bases between. CDR3 amino acids: CASSVEAGNTIYF. In DNA form, the CDR3 reads TGCGCCAGCAGTGTGGAGGCTGGAAACACCATATATTTT.

The J gene is TRBJ2-1, the V gene TRBV4-1; the match to TRBD2 covers 10 bases. J was trimmed by 6 bases and V by 1 base; bases with no gene match: 3. CDR3 length: 15 amino acids. Germline V lookup: CDR1 MGHRA, CDR2 YSYEKL. The CDR3 here is CASSQVSGRGNEQFF. The CDR3 coding sequence is TGCGCCAGCAGCCAAGTAAGCGGGAGGGGCAATGAGCAGTTCTTC.

V gene TRBV27 combines with J gene TRBJ1-2, with 10 bases aligning to TRBD1. Germline V gene data show CDR1 as MNHEY and CDR2 as SMNVEV (reference sequence). CDR3 length: 16 residues. V dropped 5 bases and J dropped 8; count of bases not matched to a gene: 14. For the CDR3, the DNA is TGTGCCAGCAGTGCTCTGACAGGGGGCGCAAAAGGGGGCTACACCTTC. This encodes CASSALTGGAKGGYTF.

J is TRBJ1-5 and V is TRBV19; D gene ambiguous. The V gene lost 3 bases and the J gene lost 7 bases, with 16 bases spanning the gap. CDR3 length: 15 amino acids. Germline CDR1 LNHDA, CDR2 SQIVND (reference sequence). The CDR3 reads CASSIPRFGAQPQHF. In nucleotides, the CDR3 is TGTGCCAGTAGTATCCCCAGGTTCGGTGCCCAGCCCCAGCATTTT.

The chain has TRBV6-2 or TRBV6-3 and TRBJ2-5, with no clear D. CDR3 length: 12 amino acids. The germline CDR1 and CDR2 sequences are MNHEY and SVGEGT. Trimming removed 2 bases from V and 5 bases from J, with 6 bases in between. CDR3 loop: CASSYGAETQYF. As DNA, the CDR3 is TGTGCCAGCAGTTACGGTGCGGAGACCCAGTACTTC.

The V call is TRBV12-5, the J call TRBJ2-5; a weak D match, TRBD1 (6 bases). CDR3 length equals 15 residues. Germline V CDR1 and CDR2: LGHNT, FRNRAP. V was cut by 1 base and J by 4 bases, with 13 bases left in between. CDR3 in amino acids: CASGLAGVVGETQYF. The CDR3 nucleotides are TGTGCTAGTGGTTTGGCAGGGGTGGTGGGAGAGACCCAGTACTTC.

This rearrangement joins TRBV4-3 to TRBJ1-4; a possible D gene is TRBD1 (5 bases). This CDR3 is built from 14 residues. The V gene lost 1 base and the J gene lost 3 bases, with 6 bases spanning the gap. CDR1 and CDR2 from the germline V gene are LGHNA and YSLEER. The CDR3 DNA reads TGCGCCAGCAGCCAAGGGGGGGCTAATGAAAAACTGTTTTTT. Encoded protein: CASSQGGANEKLFF.

The rearrangement links TRBV6-2 or TRBV6-3 to TRBJ1-1; TRBD1 matches at 9 bases. With V trimmed by 4 bases and J by 8 bases, 11 bases remained unmatched. Germline V gene sequence: CDR1 MNHEY, CDR2 SVGEGT. There are 15 residues in the CDR3. CDR3 in DNA: TGTGCCAGCAGTTTTCCGGGACAGGGACCGGTAGAAGCTTTCTTT. Protein: CASSFPGQGPVEAFF.

V usage is TRBV2 and J usage is TRBJ1-2; 8 positions agree with TRBD1. CDR1 SNHLY and CDR2 FYNNEI come from the germline V gene. The junction had 7 bases not matched to a gene; V was cut back by 1 base and J by 3 bases. This CDR3 region has 16 residues. The CDR3, as DNA: TGTGCCAGCAGTGAAGTGGGATTACAGGGGGACTATGGCTACACCTTC. Amino acid sequence: CASSEVGLQGDYGYTF.

The V call is TRBV30, the J call TRBJ1-2; D unclear. V was pared by 3 bases and J by 1 base, with 15 bases between. The CDR3 length is 15 residues. The V gene's germline CDR1 is GTSNPN and CDR2 SVGIG (reference sequence). The CDR3 sequence: CAWRTFLSGNYGYTF. DNA of the CDR3: TGTGCCTGGAGAACCTTTCTCTCGGGTAACTATGGCTACACCTTC.

This chain links TRBV6-1 with TRBJ1-4; D is unresolved. The V gene's germline CDR1 is MNHNS and CDR2 SASEGT. The CDR3 consists of 16 residues. Trimming cost V 0 bases and J 0 bases, with 8 bases left between them. In DNA form, the CDR3 reads TGTGCCAGCAGTGAAGCAGGAGTTGCAACTAATGAAAAACTGTTTTTT. This encodes CASSEAGVATNEKLFF.

The chain carries TRBV7-2 and TRBJ1-2, with D unresolved. The CDR3 totals 13 residues. Germline loops: CDR1 SGHTA, CDR2 FQGNSA. Between the trimmed V and J ends, which lost 1 base and 4 bases, there was a span of 7 bases. This chain's CDR3 is CASSLGTGYGYTF. CDR3 nucleotide sequence: TGTGCCAGCAGCTTAGGAACGGGCTATGGCTACACCTTC.

This chain connects TRBV7-2 to TRBJ1-6; 7 nucleotides agree with TRBD1. The CDR3 contains 15 residues. Germline V gene sequence: CDR1 SGHTA, CDR2 FQGNSA. Losses at the gene ends were 5 bases for V and 7 bases for J; bases not matched to a gene: 8. The CDR3 DNA is TGTGCCAGCAGCCCTCGACAGGGCTTAAATTCACCCCTCCACTTT. This sequence encodes CASSPRQGLNSPLHF.

The V and J genes are TRBV6-5 and TRBJ1-1; D gene uncertain. The V gene lost 0 bases and the J gene lost 1 base, with 9 bases spanning the gap. The CDR3 consists of 15 residues. CDR1 is MNHEY, CDR2 SVGAGI, per germline. CDR3 sequence: CASSYSGAGNTEAFF. The CDR3 nucleotides read TGTGCCAGCAGTTACTCGGGCGCCGGGAACACTGAAGCTTTCTTT.

This chain links TRBV29-1 with TRBJ2-3, with a weak D call TRBD2 (5 bases). This CDR3 contains 12 residues. CDR1 and CDR2 (germline): SQVTM, ANQGSEA. Trimming took off 7 bases at V and 2 bases at J, with 10 bases between the two ends. This CDR3 is CSARGNTDTQYF. The DNA for the CDR3 is TGCAGCGCTCGAGGGAACACAGATACGCAGTATTTT.